This entry is about one T cell receptor (beta chain). What it binds is not known. The CDR3 consists of 11 residues. Germline lookup yields CDR1 LNHDA and CDR2 SQIVND (reference sequence). Trimming took 8 bases from V and 7 from J, leaving 11 bases between them. The record originates from a study of beta chain features in type 1 diabetes. Study-wide points: A greater similarity of naive, central memory and Treg TCRB repertoires was seen among patients than among healthy donors. In every one of the four CD4+ subsets, TCRB CDR3s were moderately but significantly shorter in Type 1 diabetes patients. An over-representation of cells with high TCR expression could result from cDNA sequencing.

The sequenced template was cDNA made from the entire isolated RNA. The method was immunoSEQ multiplex PCR; TCRdb's version includes in-frame clones alone and lacks a portion of them. Of hundreds of thousands of clones in the sample, more than 9.5% were seen once. Sequencing was carried out using naive CD4+ T cells from blood. This receptor was taken from a woman under 30 in good health. The chain combines TRBV19 with TRBJ1-2; perhaps TRBD1 as D (6 bases). The CDR3 sequence is CASSQGAGYTF. The CDR3 bases are TGTGCCAGTTCACAGGGAGCTGGCTACACCTTC.